The 28 T cell receptor beta chains below come from one sample, sequenced in a study of response to subunit inactivated influenza vaccine. TCRdb reprocessed the RT-PCR reads with MiXCR, giving one entry per CDR3 protein. The sample lists over 150,000 distinct CDR3 sequences, about a tenth occurring once. Sequencing used non-naive T cells sorted from PBMCs, obtained on the day of vaccination. The receptors come from a man aged 45-65 years who received an inactivated influenza vaccine.

This clonotype was observed many times. The chain combines TRBV7-2 with TRBJ1-1; 8 nucleotides align to TRBD1. The CDR3 runs to 16 residues. Trimming removed 5 bases from V and 1 base from J; junction bases left unmatched: 9. The germline gives CDR1 SGHTA, CDR2 FQGNSA. Here the CDR3 reads CASSDPGGRENTEAFF. CDR3 nucleotides: TGTGCCAGCAGCGACCCAGGGGGCCGAGAGAACACTGAAGCTTTCTTT.

The chain employs TRBV3-1 and TRBJ1-2, with TRBD1 identical over 7 bases. The CDR3 is 16 residues long. Germline CDR1 LGHDT, CDR2 YNNKEL (reference sequence). Trimming at V came to 1 base and at J to 8 bases, leaving 13 bases not matched to a gene. CDR3 in amino acids: CASSQGGQIKFGGYTF. CDR3 in DNA: TGTGCCAGCAGCCAAGGGGGACAGATAAAATTCGGAGGCTACACCTTC.

The J gene is TRBJ1-2, the V gene TRBV2; 8 nucleotides align to TRBD1. CDR1 is SNHLY and CDR2 is FYNNEI in the germline V gene. The CDR3 runs 13 residues. V shed 4 bases, J shed 4 bases, and the junction held 2 bases outside the gene matches. CDR3 sequence: CASSGTGSYGYTF. The CDR3 bases are TGTGCCAGCAGTGGGACAGGGAGCTATGGCTACACCTTC.

This clonotype was counted only a few times. This chain connects TRBV6-4 to TRBJ2-3; 8 nucleotides align to TRBD1. The CDR3 extends over 17 amino acids. Per the germline V gene, CDR1 is MRHNA and CDR2 is SNTAGT. After removal of 1 base from V and 3 bases from J, the junction contained 9 bases not matched to a gene. The CDR3 bases are TGTGCCAGCAGTGACTTAGCAGGGGGCGCGGTGACAGATACGCAGTATTTT. Translating it yields CASSDLAGGAVTDTQYF.

This clonotype turned up a few times. The chain employs TRBV20-1 and TRBJ1-2; D gene unclear. Trimming shortened V by 0 bases and J by 7 bases, and 12 bases separated the two germline ends. The CDR3 runs to 13 residues. CDR1 and CDR2 (germline): DFQATT, SNEGSKA (reference sequence). CDR3 protein: CSARDGGVSGYTF. The CDR3 DNA is TGCAGTGCTAGAGACGGCGGGGTCTCTGGCTACACCTTC.

The CDR3 region is CASSYSTGIHVLTF. The CDR3 DNA reads as TGTGCCAGCAGTTACTCGACGGGTATACATGTCCTGACTTTC. The V gene is TRBV6-2 or TRBV6-3, the J gene TRBJ2-6; D is unresolved. V shed 0 bases and J shed 13 bases, with 13 bases lying between them. The length of the CDR3 is 14 residues. Germline V gene lookup returns CDR1 MNHEY and CDR2 SVGEGT.

The chain uses TRBV29-1 and TRBJ2-7, with 9 bases matching TRBD1. The trim removed 6 bases at V and 3 bases at J, leaving 3 bases unmatched. This CDR3 contains 12 residues. Germline V gene sequence: CDR1 SQVTM, CDR2 ANQGSEA. The DNA of the CDR3 is TGCAGCGTATCGGACAGGGGCTACGAGCAGTACTTC. This gives the protein CSVSDRGYEQYF.

This clonotype came up a few times. V and J are TRBV7-2 and TRBJ2-7; either TRBD1 or TRBD2 may fit D (5 bases each). V was clipped by 2 bases and J by 5 bases, with 10 bases between them. The length of the CDR3 is 13 residues. CDR1 is SGHTA, CDR2 FQGNSA, per germline. The CDR3 DNA is TGTGCCAGCAGCTTATCCCGGGACCACGAGCAGTACTTC. Its translation: CASSLSRDHEQYF.

A few counts support this clonotype. The chain carries TRBV12-3 or TRBV12-4 and TRBJ2-1; D is unclear. V lost 6 bases, J lost 6 bases, and 15 bases lay in between. The CDR3 has 14 residues. CDR3 in amino acids: CASSHGTLFNEQFF. The CDR3, as DNA: TGTGCCAGCAGCCACGGAACACTTTTCAATGAGCAGTTCTTC.

In this sample, this clonotype turned up many times. The V gene is TRBV5-8, the J gene TRBJ1-2; D remains unclear. V lost 0 bases to trimming and J lost 6 bases, with 12 bases between them. Germline V CDR1 and CDR2: SGHTS, YDEGEE. This CDR3 is built from 14 residues. The CDR3 loop reads CASSLGPTLDGYTF. The CDR3 coding sequence is TGTGCCAGCAGCTTGGGTCCAACCCTAGATGGCTACACCTTC.

Worth noting for this clonotype: A much larger clone differs by one base, so this may be a read error. The gene calls are TRBV6-1 and TRBJ2-3, with TRBD2 matching over 10 bases. Germline V gives CDR1 MNHNS, CDR2 SASEGT. V trimming: 8 bases; J trimming: 5 bases; junction bases outside the gene matches: 7. The CDR3 is 14 residues long. CDR3 nucleotides: TGTGCCAGCCGAGAAGCGGGGGGGAAAGATACGCAGTATTTT. This codes for CASREAGGKDTQYF.

This clonotype was counted a few times. J is TRBJ1-5 and V is TRBV20-1; D is undetermined. This CDR3 contains 12 residues. The V end was cut by 3 bases, the J end by 2 bases, with 5 bases between. CDR1 DFQATT and CDR2 SNEGSKA come from the germline V gene (reference sequence). CDR3 sequence (DNA): TGCAGTGCTAGTTCTGGCAATCAGCCCCAGCATTTT. Translated: CSASSGNQPQHF.

This clonotype was counted only a few times. The gene calls are TRBV19 and TRBJ1-5; the D gene is possibly TRBD1 (6 bases). Trimming shortened V by 5 bases and J by 2 bases, and 16 bases separated the two germline ends. CDR3 length: 16 residues. Germline-derived CDR1 and CDR2 are LNHDA and SQIVND (reference sequence). The CDR3 loop reads CASSPGGGLGNQPQHF. The CDR3, as DNA: TGTGCCAGTAGTCCCGGAGGGGGTTTGGGCAATCAGCCCCAGCATTTT.

This clonotype showed up just a few times. The chain employs TRBV9 and TRBJ2-3; 7 nucleotides align to TRBD1. V lost 4 bases and J lost 1; bases outside the gene matches: 9. The length of the CDR3 is 16 residues. Germline-derived CDR1 and CDR2 are SGDLS and YYNGEE. The CDR3, as DNA: TGTGCCAGCAGCACCCGATCCGGGACAGGCACAGATACGCAGTATTTT. Translated, it gives CASSTRSGTGTDTQYF. The full variable domain, with the rest looked up from reference TRBV9 and TRBJ2-3, is DSGVTQTPKHLITATGQRVTLRCSPRSGDLSVYWYQQSLDQGLQFLIQYYNGEERAKGNILERFSAQQFPDLHSELNLSSLELGDSALYFCASSTRSGTGTDTQYFGPGTRLTVL.

This clonotype was counted only a few times. The chain carries TRBV7-2 and TRBJ2-2; TRBD1 agrees at 10 bases. With V trimmed by 3 bases and J by 5 bases, 6 bases remained unmatched. The CDR3 length is 16 residues. Germline V gives CDR1 SGHTA, CDR2 FQGNSA. For the CDR3, the DNA is TGTGCCAGCAGCTTCCCGGGACAGGGGAGGACCGGGGAGCTGTTTTTT. Protein sequence: CASSFPGQGRTGELFF.

This clonotype was observed many times. This chain connects TRBV20-1 to TRBJ2-7, with 10 bases identical to TRBD2. The CDR3 is 14 amino acids. V trimming: 7 bases; J trimming: 1 base; junction bases outside the gene matches: 7. Germline V gives CDR1 DFQATT, CDR2 SNEGSKA (reference sequence). CDR3 residues: CSVRQLAGSYEQYF. Here the CDR3 DNA reads TGCAGTGTGAGACAACTAGCGGGGTCCTACGAGCAGTACTTC.

As regards this clonotype: Given a much more abundant clone one base away, this may be a read error. The genes are TRBV3-1 and TRBJ2-5; possible D gene TRBD1, 5 bases. The CDR3 extends over 17 amino acids. Germline loops: CDR1 LGHDT, CDR2 YNNKEL (reference sequence). The CDR3 DNA sequence: TGTGCCAGCTGCCAAGGGGTCGAGGTGCCGCTGTTAGAGACCCAGTACTTC. It translates to CASCQGVEVPLLETQYF.

A few counts support this clonotype. The chain combines TRBV4-3 with TRBJ1-5, with 7 bases lining up with TRBD1. CDR1 is LGHNA, CDR2 YSLEER, per germline. The V and J ends lost 2 bases and 5 bases, in that order; junction bases with no gene match: 6. This CDR3 has 15 residues. The CDR3 loop reads CASSQTVGQHQPQHF. The CDR3 DNA is TGCGCCAGCAGCCAAACGGTGGGACAGCATCAGCCCCAGCATTTT.

In its sample, this clonotype was seen a few times. The J gene is TRBJ2-1, the V gene TRBV6-9; D is unresolved. The V gene lost 6 bases and the J gene lost 10 bases, with 22 bases spanning the gap. In germline, CDR1 is MNHGY, CDR2 SVAAGI. The CDR3 has 15 amino acids. CDR3 DNA: TGTGCCAGCAGCCGATTAGTGACGCCCACAAGGGAGCAGTTCTTC. Its translation is CASSRLVTPTREQFF.

This clonotype was recorded at least ten times. The rearrangement uses TRBV18 and TRBJ2-1; 11 bases are shared with TRBD2. Germline V lookup: CDR1 KGHSH, CDR2 LQKENI. The CDR3 contains 15 residues. V lost 3 bases to trimming and J lost 5 bases; unmatched junction nucleotides: 3. Here the CDR3 DNA reads TGTGCCAGCTCACCGACTAGCGGGGTCAACAATGAGCAGTTCTTC. As protein: CASSPTSGVNNEQFF. Full variable domain (missing parts from reference TRBV18 and TRBJ2-1): NAGVMQNPRHLVRRRGQEARLRCSPMKGHSHVYWYRQLPEEGLKFMVYLQKENIIDESGMPKERFSAEFPKEGPSILRIQQVVRGDSAAYFCASSPTSGVNNEQFFGPGTRLTVL.

This clonotype occurred a few times. The chain combines TRBV10-3 with TRBJ1-2, with D possibly matching TRBD1 (6 bases). Per the germline V gene, CDR1 is ENHRY and CDR2 is SYGVKD. The CDR3 consists of 15 residues. Trimming took off 0 bases at V and 4 bases at J, with 12 bases between the two ends. CDR3 nucleotides: TGTGCCATCAGTGAGTCCGGGGGCCTGGGCTATGGCTACACCTTC. This gives the protein CAISESGGLGYGYTF.

In its sample, this clonotype was seen a few times. The chain carries TRBV5-1 and TRBJ2-3; D is uncertain. This CDR3 has 15 amino acids. V was trimmed by 4 bases and J by 3 bases, leaving 15 bases between them. Germline CDR1 and CDR2: SGHRS and YFSETQ. CDR3 in DNA: TGCGCCAGCAGCCAGCAAGGAATAGGGACAGATACGCAGTATTTT. This gives the protein CASSQQGIGTDTQYF.

The chain recombines TRBV6-6 with TRBJ2-2, with D uncertain. CDR3 length: 14 amino acids. Germline CDR1 and CDR2: MNHNY and SVGAGI (reference sequence). The V gene lost 0 bases and the J gene lost 7 bases, with 9 bases spanning the gap. The CDR3 region is CASSYSKKNGELFF. The CDR3 DNA reads as TGTGCCAGCAGTTACTCGAAGAAGAACGGGGAGCTGTTTTTT.

The V gene is TRBV5-6, the J gene TRBJ1-3; weak D call: TRBD1 (6 bases). CDR1 and CDR2 (germline): SGHDT, YYEEEE. Trimming took off 4 bases at V and 0 bases at J, with 14 bases between the two ends. This CDR3 is 16 amino acids long. CDR3 loop: CASSRLDRSSGNTIYF. The CDR3 coding sequence is TGTGCCAGCAGCCGGCTGGACAGAAGCTCTGGAAACACCATATATTTT.

This clonotype was recorded a few times. V usage is TRBV6-5 and J usage is TRBJ2-2; 9 bases are shared with TRBD1. The CDR3 has 17 residues. The germline V gene has CDR1 MNHEY and CDR2 SVGAGI. V was clipped by 0 bases and J by 6 bases; unmatched bases: 8. The CDR3 reads CASSYSPGQGTPGELFF. CDR3 nucleotides: TGTGCCAGCAGTTACTCGCCCGGACAGGGGACCCCCGGGGAGCTGTTTTTT.

This clonotype was picked up many times. This chain connects TRBV7-9 to TRBJ1-5; D gene unclear. The CDR3 loop spans 12 amino acids. Trimming pared 2 bases from V and 4 bases from J, leaving 3 bases between. The germline gives CDR1 SEHNR, CDR2 FQNEAQ (reference sequence). For the CDR3, the DNA is TGTGCCAGCAGCTTAATTAATCAGCCCCAGCATTTT. It encodes CASSLINQPQHF.

Here the CDR3 DNA reads TGTGCCAGCAGTGAAGGCCCTTCCGGCAGCGTTGGGGGCTACACCTTC. Encoded protein: CASSEGPSGSVGGYTF. This chain connects TRBV6-1 to TRBJ1-2; D is unclear. Trimming took 1 base from V and 8 from J, leaving 20 bases between them. CDR3 length equals 16 residues. Germline CDR1 and CDR2: MNHNS and SASEGT.

The rearrangement links TRBV20-1 to TRBJ2-1, with no clear D. This CDR3 has 13 amino acids. The germline V gene has CDR1 DFQATT and CDR2 SNEGSKA (reference sequence). Trimming took off 2 bases at V and 1 base at J, with 6 bases between the two ends. CDR3 amino acids: CSARSASYNEQFF. The CDR3 nucleotides read TGCAGTGCTAGATCGGCGTCCTACAATGAGCAGTTCTTC.